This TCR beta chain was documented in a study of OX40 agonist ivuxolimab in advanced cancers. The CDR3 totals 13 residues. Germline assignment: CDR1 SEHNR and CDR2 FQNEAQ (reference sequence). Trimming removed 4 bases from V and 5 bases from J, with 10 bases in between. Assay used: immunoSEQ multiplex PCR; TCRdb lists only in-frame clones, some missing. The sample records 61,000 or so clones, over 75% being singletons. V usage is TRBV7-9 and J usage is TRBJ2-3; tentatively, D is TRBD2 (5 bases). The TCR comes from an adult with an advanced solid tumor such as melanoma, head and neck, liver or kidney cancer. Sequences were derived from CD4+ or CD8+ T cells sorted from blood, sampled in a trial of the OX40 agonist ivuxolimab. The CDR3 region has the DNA TGTGCCAGCAGCTCGGACTGGGGAGATACGCAGTATTTT. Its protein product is CASSSDWGDTQYF.